The rows below give T cell receptor beta chains drawn from one sample of a study of T cell repertoires in cytomegalovirus infection. TCRdb re-called the reads with MiXCR, one entry per CDR3 protein. The data hold 160,000 or so distinct CDR3 sequences, with around 24% observed a single time. The specimen was PBMCs. All receptors derive from a human donor in good health (CMV status not recorded). Some clones in this sample may be carry-over from other donors' samples. CDR3s include the opening cysteine and the closing phenylalanine or tryptophan. A D gene is named only where the DNA matches it firmly. Size is omitted from some rows. Given values are once, few, many or a class for expanded clones.

TRBJ2-3 | TRBD2 | TRBV29-1 | . | TGCAGCGTTGAGTCTCCGGGACTAGCGGATAGCACAGATACGCAGTATTTT | CSVESPGLADSTDTQYF
TRBJ1-6 | . | TRBV4-3 | few | TGCGCCAGCAGCCAAGGAAGCTGGGCAGGGTCTACGGATTCACCCCTCCACTTT | CASSQGSWAGSTDSPLHF
TRBJ2-4 | TRBD1 | TRBV28 | few | TGTGCCAGCAGTTTATGGGGACAGTCCGAGGCCAAAAACATTCAGTACTTC | CASSLWGQSEAKNIQYF
TRBJ1-2 | TRBD1 | TRBV11-2 | . | TGTGCCAGCAGCTTACACCCTCCCCGGGACAGGGATTACTATGGCTACACCTTC | CASSLHPPRDRDYYGYTF
TRBJ2-5 | . | TRBV15 | . | TGTGCCACCTCGAAGCGGCAGGAGGAGCGAGAGACCCAGTACTTC | CATSKRQEERETQYF
TRBJ2-2 | TRBD1 | TRBV7-2 | many | TGTGCCAGCAGCCGCCAAACAGGGGGCGCATCCGGGGAGCTGTTTTTT | CASSRQTGGASGELFF
TRBJ2-4 | . | TRBV12-3/TRBV12-4 | . | TGTGCCAGCAGAGCCCAGGGTTTTGACATTCAGTACTTC | CASRAQGFDIQYF
TRBJ1-1 | TRBD1 | TRBV12-3/TRBV12-4 | many | TGTGCCAGCAGTTCGGTGCAGGGGGCCATGAACACTGAAGCTTTCTTT | CASSSVQGAMNTEAFF
TRBJ1-1 | . | TRBV7-9 | many | TGTGCCAGCAGCTTAGGTTCCGGGGGCACTGAAGCTTTCTTT | CASSLGSGGTEAFF
TRBJ1-6 | . | TRBV29-1 | . | TGCAGCGTCCCCGGGCTCGTAAATTCACCCCTCCACTTT | CSVPGLVNSPLHF
TRBJ1-1 | . | TRBV4-1 | few | TGCGCCAGCAGCCGTACCAGGGTCGCTAGCACTGAAGCTTTCTTT | CASSRTRVASTEAFF
TRBJ1-1 | TRBD1 | TRBV6-1 | . | TGTGCCAGCACGGCACAGGGGATCGGCACTGAAGCTTTCTTT | CASTAQGIGTEAFF
TRBJ2-7 | TRBD1 | TRBV5-1 | . | TGCGCCAGCAGCTTGGACAGGGGACATAGCTACGAGCAGTACTTC | CASSLDRGHSYEQYF
TRBJ1-2 | TRBD1 | TRBV6-1 | . | TGTGCCAGCAGTCCCGGGACAGGGGGCCGTCTCCCCTATGGCTACACCTTC | CASSPGTGGRLPYGYTF
TRBJ1-5 | . | TRBV5-6 | few | TGTGCCAGCAGCCCCTACGGGGGGGCGCGAAATAGCAATCAGCCCCAGCATTTT | CASSPYGGARNSNQPQHF
TRBJ2-6 | . | TRBV19 | few | TGTGCCAGTAGTGTCGGGATCTCTGGGGCCAACGTCCTGACTTTC | CASSVGISGANVLTF
TRBJ2-1 | TRBD2 | TRBV7-8 | many | TGTGCCAGCAGCTTAAGGGCTAGCGGGAGGGCCCCCAATGAGCAGTTCTTC | CASSLRASGRAPNEQFF
TRBJ2-1 | TRBD2 | TRBV28 | many | TGTGCCAGCAGTTTGATAGCGGGGAGAAATGAGCAGTTCTTC | CASSLIAGRNEQFF
TRBJ1-2 | . | TRBV28 | . | TGTGCCAGCAGCCCGGGACATCTCTATGGCTACACCTTC | CASSPGHLYGYTF
TRBJ1-1 | . | TRBV28 | . | TGTGCCAGCTGGGGGAACACTGAAGCTTTCTTT | CASWGNTEAFF
TRBJ1-5 | . | TRBV20-1 | . | TGCAGTGCCCAGCGCACCTTCGACAAGTTTCGTAGCAATCAGCCCCAGCATTTT | CSAQRTFDKFRSNQPQHF
TRBJ2-1 | TRBD1 | TRBV24-1 | . | TGTGCCACCAGTGAAGGACAGGGTAGGAAGTCCTACAATGAGCAGTTCTTC | CATSEGQGRKSYNEQFF
TRBJ2-1 | . | TRBV10-3 | . | TGTGCCATCAGTGATCGGGGCAGAGAAGGGGGTTACAATGAGCAGTTCTTC | CAISDRGREGGYNEQFF
TRBJ2-3 | . | TRBV7-3 | many | TGTGCCAGCAGCTTAACTGGGATCGCTCATACGCAGTATTTT | CASSLTGIAHTQYF
TRBJ1-1 | . | TRBV7-8 | . | TGTGCCAGCAGCTTAGCGTCACCCAGGCTGAACACTGAAGCTTTCTTT | CASSLASPRLNTEAFF
TRBJ2-1 | TRBD2 | TRBV7-9 | many | TGTGCCAGCAGCGAGAGCGGGGCCAATGAGCAGTTCTTC | CASSESGANEQFF
TRBJ1-1 | TRBD1 | TRBV27 | . | TGTGCCAGCAGTTGGACAGGGGGCACTGAAGCTTTCTTT | CASSWTGGTEAFF
TRBJ1-2 | . | TRBV20-1 | . | TGCAGTGCTAGATTAGGAAATCTTCGGGCAGGGAATGGCTACACCTTC | CSARLGNLRAGNGYTF
TRBJ2-1 | TRBD1 | TRBV7-2 | . | TGTGCCAGCAGCTTGTGGACAGGACACAATGAGCAGTTCTTC | CASSLWTGHNEQFF
TRBJ2-5 | TRBD2 | TRBV5-6 | many | TGTGCCAGCAGCTTGTCTGCGGGAGGAGAGACCCAGTACTTC | CASSLSAGGETQYF
TRBJ2-7 | . | TRBV5-5 | . | TGTGCCAGCAGCTTGGAACAGGGTTTGTTCTACGAGCAGTACTTC | CASSLEQGLFYEQYF
TRBJ2-5 | TRBD1 | TRBV7-9 | many | TGTGCCAGCAGCTTTGGGACAGGGGGCCAAGAGACCCAGTACTTC | CASSFGTGGQETQYF
TRBJ2-7 | . | TRBV7-2 | many | TGTGCCAGCAGTCGTGACGGGAGCTCCTACGAGCAGTACTTC | CASSRDGSSYEQYF
TRBJ1-1 | . | TRBV11-1 | . | TGTGCCAGCAGCTTATGGGGGGAGAACACTGTAGCTTTCTTT | CASSLWGENTVAFF
TRBJ2-5 | TRBD2 | TRBV7-2 | many | TGTGCCAGCAGCCCAGGACTAGTGGCAGAGACCCAGTACTTC | CASSPGLVAETQYF
TRBJ2-3 | TRBD2 | TRBV28 | few | TGTGCCAGCGTAGTTCGAGCGGGGGTCAGTTCAGATGAAGATACGCAGTATTTT | CASVVRAGVSSDEDTQYF
TRBJ2-1 | . | TRBV7-8 | many | TGTGCCAGCAGCCCCGGGACGGTTGACAATGAGCAGTTCTTC | CASSPGTVDNEQFF
TRBJ1-3 | . | TRBV28 | few | TGTGCCAGCAGTCCGAGGGGGGAGGGCGGAAACACCATATATTTT | CASSPRGEGGNTIYF
TRBJ2-5 | TRBD1 | TRBV10-3 | few | TGTGCCATCTCACAGGGGGAAGAGACCCAGTACTTC | CAISQGEETQYF
TRBJ1-4 | TRBD1 | TRBV4-3 | . | TGCGCCAGCAGCCAACTGGACAGGGCTGAGGGAAAACTGTTTTTT | CASSQLDRAEGKLFF
TRBJ2-3 | TRBD2 | TRBV5-1 | few | TGCGCCAGCAGCTTTCTAGCGGGAGCCACAGATACGCAGTATTTT | CASSFLAGATDTQYF
TRBJ2-7 | TRBD2 | TRBV2 | . | TGTGCCAGCACGGGACTAGTTGCCTACGAGCAGTACTTC | CASTGLVAYEQYF
TRBJ2-7 | . | TRBV28 | . | TGTGCCAGCACTCGGGCGGGGGAGCAGTACTTC | CASTRAGEQYF
TRBJ2-7 | . | TRBV20-1 | few | TGCAGCGCAGGGACTGCGTCTCCCTACGAGCAGTACTTC | CSAGTASPYEQYF
TRBJ2-1 | . | TRBV7-8 | many | TGTGCCAGCAGCCGTACTCCGGGGGACGAGCAGTTCTTC | CASSRTPGDEQFF
TRBJ1-1 | . | TRBV5-4 | . | TGTGCCAGCAGAACGGACCCTGCGAACACTGAAGCTTTCTTT | CASRTDPANTEAFF
TRBJ1-5 | . | TRBV28 | . | TGTGCCAGCAGTTTCGAAAGGGAACAGCTACAGCATTTT | CASSFEREQLQHF
TRBJ2-6 | . | TRBV29-1 | . | TGCAGCGTTGCCCGCTCTGGGGCCAACGTCCTGACTTTC | CSVARSGANVLTF
TRBJ1-2 | . | TRBV20-1 | . | TGCAGTGCTATGACGCCCCAGGGCCTTGATGGCTACACCTTC | CSAMTPQGLDGYTF
TRBJ2-5 | TRBD2 | TRBV6-5 | . | TGTGCCAGCAGCTTTGCGGGAGTTCTCGGGGAGACCCAGTACTTC | CASSFAGVLGETQYF
TRBJ1-5 | . | TRBV28 | many | TGTGCCAGCAGTTTCGAAAGGGAACAGCCCCAGCATTTT | CASSFEREQPQHF
TRBJ2-3 | TRBD1 | TRBV4-1 | . | TGCGCCAGCAGCCAAGATCCGACAGGGACAGATACGCAGTATTTT | CASSQDPTGTDTQYF
TRBJ2-2 | TRBD2 | TRBV29-1 | . | TGCAGCGTCGGGACTAGCGTACCCGGGGAGCTGTTTTTT | CSVGTSVPGELFF